Following are 11 T cell receptor beta chains from one sample sequenced in a study of blood T cell repertoires in COVID-19. Sequencing used immunoSEQ multiplex PCR; TCRdb keeps in-frame clones, though not all of them. This table has approximately 300,000 clones, about 86% appearing once. Sequences were obtained from peripheral blood. Every receptor here comes from a person between 70 and 80 years old with COVID-19, enrolled during active disease.

This sequence joins TRBV4-1 and TRBJ2-1, with D maybe TRBD1 (6 bases). V was cut by 1 base and J by 5 bases, with 18 bases left in between. CDR1 is MGHRA, CDR2 YSYEKL, per germline. The CDR3 extends over 17 amino acids. The CDR3 nucleotides read TGCGCCAGCAGCCAAGCTTACCTACAGGGTGTCAACAATGAGCAGTTCTTC. Protein sequence: CASSQAYLQGVNNEQFF.

This chain links TRBV7-2 with TRBJ2-1, with D unresolved. Trimming took off 1 base at V and 10 bases at J, with 20 bases between the two ends. From germline, CDR1 is SGHTA and CDR2 FQGNSA. There are 16 residues in the CDR3. The CDR3 here is CASSLVHSSSPREQFF. CDR3 DNA sequence: TGTGCCAGCAGCTTAGTACATTCCTCCTCACCCAGGGAGCAGTTCTTC. Based on the CDR3 plus reference TRBV7-2 and TRBJ2-1, the full variable domain is GAGVSQSPSNKVTEKGKDVELRCDPISGHTALYWYRQSLGQGLEFLIYFQGNSAPDKSGLPSDRFSAERTGGSVSTLTIQRTQQEDSAVYLCASSLVHSSSPREQFFGPGTRLTVL.

This rearrangement joins TRBV5-6 to TRBJ2-3; 8 bases agree with TRBD2. With V trimmed by 0 bases and J by 2 bases, 5 bases remained unmatched. This CDR3 has 16 residues. In germline, CDR1 is SGHDT, CDR2 YYEEEE. The CDR3 spells CASSLGAGGPTDTQYF. The CDR3 bases are TGTGCCAGCAGCTTGGGTGCGGGGGGCCCCACAGATACGCAGTATTTT.

This chain uses TRBV28 with TRBJ2-7, with 8 bases matching TRBD2. The CDR3 is 17 residues long. Germline lookup yields CDR1 MDHEN and CDR2 SYDVKM. Trimming cost V 5 bases and J 3 bases; bases outside gene matches: 15. CDR3: CASSLRTSPPTSYEQYF. CDR3 bases: TGTGCCAGCAGTCTACGGACTAGCCCCCCCACAAGCTACGAGCAGTACTTC.

The CDR3 DNA follows: TGTGCCAGCAGTTTCAGGGCGGATTCACCCCTCCACTTT. Translated, it gives CASSFRADSPLHF. The V and J genes are TRBV28 and TRBJ1-6, with D perhaps matching TRBD1 (5 bases). The V end lost 3 bases, the J end lost 8 bases, and 8 bases lay between the germline ends. The CDR3 length is 13 residues. Germline V gene sequence: CDR1 MDHEN, CDR2 SYDVKM.

This clone has only a few counts. The chain carries TRBV6-2 or TRBV6-3 and TRBJ1-5; 12 bases map to TRBD1. The CDR3 is 17 amino acids. Trimming removed 6 bases from V and 7 bases from J; junction bases left unmatched: 13. CDR1 MNHEY and CDR2 SVGEGT come from the germline V gene. The chain's CDR3 is CASSNLPGQGARQPQHF. The DNA for the CDR3 is TGTGCCAGCAGCAACCTCCCGGGACAGGGGGCACGACAGCCCCAGCATTTT.

The chain employs TRBV30 and TRBJ1-2; no clear D. This CDR3 has 11 amino acids. Germline CDR1 reads GTSNPN; CDR2 reads SVGIG (reference sequence). CDR3 nucleotides: TGTGCGGAGGAGATGGGGTATGGCTACACCTTC. Translation gives CAEEMGYGYTF.

The chain combines TRBV10-3 with TRBJ1-4; D unclear. Germline loops: CDR1 ENHRY, CDR2 SYGVKD. V gave up 10 bases and J gave up 4 bases, with 7 bases separating them. CDR3 length: 11 amino acids. This chain's CDR3 is CATGFNEKLFF. CDR3 coding DNA: TGTGCCACGGGTTTTAATGAAAAACTGTTTTTT.

The CDR3 is CASSQDLLATYNEQFF. The CDR3 DNA reads TGCGCCAGCAGCCAAGATCTCCTAGCGACCTACAATGAGCAGTTCTTC. The chain links TRBV4-3 to TRBJ2-1; the D gene is possibly TRBD2 (6 bases). This CDR3 has 16 amino acids. The germline V gene encodes CDR1 LGHNA and CDR2 YSLEER. Trimming shortened V by 0 bases and J by 2 bases, and 11 bases separated the two germline ends.

DNA of the CDR3: TGTGCCAGCAGTGGACGAGGGTTTAGCTCCTATAATTCACCCCTCCACTTT. It specifies CASSGRGFSSYNSPLHF. J is TRBJ1-6 and V is TRBV28, with D unresolved. Trimming stripped 5 bases from V and 0 bases from J, with 14 bases between. The CDR3 has 17 residues. Germline V gene lookup returns CDR1 MDHEN and CDR2 SYDVKM.

The J gene is TRBJ2-1, the V gene TRBV19; perhaps TRBD2 as D (6 bases). Trimming cost V 9 bases and J 8 bases, with 17 bases left between them. Looked up from germline, CDR1 is LNHDA and CDR2 is SQIVND (reference sequence). The CDR3 runs 13 residues. This CDR3 reads CASRTVGRDEQFF. The CDR3 coding sequence is TGTGCCAGCCGGACGGTCGGGAGAGATGAGCAGTTCTTC.